This T cell receptor beta chain was identified during a study of OX40 agonist ivuxolimab in advanced cancers. The data were produced by immunoSEQ multiplex PCR, yet TCRdb's version contains in-frame clones alone and is incomplete. The table lists roughly 67,000 clones, around 90% of them singletons. This clone was observed a single time. The source is an adult with an advanced solid tumor such as melanoma, head and neck, liver or kidney cancer. The sequences come from CD4+ or CD8+ T cells sorted from blood, collected in a trial of the OX40 agonist ivuxolimab.

CDR3 coding DNA: TGCGCCAGCAGCCCTAGCGGGGGGCCGGGGGAGCAGTTCTTC. Amino acid sequence: CASSPSGGPGEQFF. The chain carries TRBV5-1 and TRBJ2-1; TRBD2 matches at 11 bases. The CDR3 has 14 amino acids. The trim removed 4 bases at V and 10 bases at J, leaving 7 bases unmatched. CDR1 is SGHRS, CDR2 YFSETQ, per germline.